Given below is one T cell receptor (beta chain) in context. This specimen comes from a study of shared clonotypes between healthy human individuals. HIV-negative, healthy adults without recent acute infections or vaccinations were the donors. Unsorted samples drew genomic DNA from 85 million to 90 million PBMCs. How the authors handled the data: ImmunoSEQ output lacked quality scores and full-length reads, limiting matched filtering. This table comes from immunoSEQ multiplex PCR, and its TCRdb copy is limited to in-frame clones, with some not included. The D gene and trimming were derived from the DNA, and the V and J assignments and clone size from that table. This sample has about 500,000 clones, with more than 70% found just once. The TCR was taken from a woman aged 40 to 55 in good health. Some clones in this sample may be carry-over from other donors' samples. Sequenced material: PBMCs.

The CDR3 DNA reads as TGTGCCAGCTCACCACCTGAGACCGGAAAAGAGCAGTACTTC. This codes for CASSPPETGKEQYF. This chain joins TRBV18 and TRBJ2-7; D is ambiguous. The CDR3 length is 14 residues. Trimming left V 0 bases short and J 7 bases short, with 13 bases between. The germline CDR1 and CDR2 sequences are KGHSH and LQKENI.